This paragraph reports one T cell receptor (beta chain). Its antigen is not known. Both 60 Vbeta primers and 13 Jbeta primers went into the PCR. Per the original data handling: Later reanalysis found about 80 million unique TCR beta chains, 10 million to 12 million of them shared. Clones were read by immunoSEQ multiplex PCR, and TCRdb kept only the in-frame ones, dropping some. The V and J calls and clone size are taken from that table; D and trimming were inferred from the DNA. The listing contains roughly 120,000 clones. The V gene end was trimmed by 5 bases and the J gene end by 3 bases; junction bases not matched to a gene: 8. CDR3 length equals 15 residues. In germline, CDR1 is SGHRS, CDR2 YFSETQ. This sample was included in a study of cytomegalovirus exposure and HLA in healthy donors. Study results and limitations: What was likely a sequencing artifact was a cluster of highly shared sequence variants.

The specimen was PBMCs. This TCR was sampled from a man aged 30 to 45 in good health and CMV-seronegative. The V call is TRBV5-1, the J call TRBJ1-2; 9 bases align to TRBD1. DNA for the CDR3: TGCGCCAGCAGTTATATCACAGGGGGCGACTATGGCTACACCTTC. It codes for CASSYITGGDYGYTF.